This T cell receptor beta chain was sequenced in a study of blood T cell repertoires in COVID-19. Study details: Samples taken during acute and convalescent COVID-19 were collected in the United States, Italy and Spain. PBMCs, B-cell-depleted T cells, or T cells provided the cDNA or gDNA that made up the material.

Between the trimmed V and J ends, which lost 0 bases and 6 bases, there was a span of 9 bases. Germline values: CDR1 LGHNA, CDR2 YSLEER. The CDR3 runs to 14 residues. This clone was counted only a few times. The authors' processing: How many nucleated cells were present was estimated from reference gene primer amplification. TCRdb's table, derived via immunoSEQ multiplex PCR, lists solely in-frame clones and lacks some. D and trimming were read from the DNA, whereas the V and J calls and clone size are those reported in that table. The table includes 150,000 to 200,000 clones, around 90% detected once. Donors in Cohort 3 counted as recovered after two negative PCRs, clearance, or symptom resolution.

Sequencing was performed on PBMCs or T cells enriched from blood (not recorded which). The receptor was derived from a woman in her twenties or thirties who had recovered from COVID-19. The chain carries TRBV4-3 and TRBJ2-1, with D tentatively TRBD1 (5 bases). CDR3 bases: TGCGCCAGCAGCCAAGACAGGGAACGCAATGAGCAGTTCTTC. Protein product: CASSQDRERNEQFF.